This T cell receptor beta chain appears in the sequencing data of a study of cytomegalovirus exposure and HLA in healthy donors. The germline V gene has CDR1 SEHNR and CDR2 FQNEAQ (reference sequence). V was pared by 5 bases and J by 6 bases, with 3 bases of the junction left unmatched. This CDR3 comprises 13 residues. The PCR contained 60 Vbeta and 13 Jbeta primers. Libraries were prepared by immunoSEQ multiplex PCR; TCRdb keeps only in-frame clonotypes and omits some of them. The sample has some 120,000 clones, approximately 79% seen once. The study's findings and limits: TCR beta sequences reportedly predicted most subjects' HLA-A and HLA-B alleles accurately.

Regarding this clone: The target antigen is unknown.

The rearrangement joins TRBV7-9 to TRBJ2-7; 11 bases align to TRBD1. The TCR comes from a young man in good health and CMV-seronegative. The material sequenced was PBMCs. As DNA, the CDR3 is TGTGCCAGCAGCCGGGACAGGGGGACCGAGCAGTACTTC. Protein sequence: CASSRDRGTEQYF.